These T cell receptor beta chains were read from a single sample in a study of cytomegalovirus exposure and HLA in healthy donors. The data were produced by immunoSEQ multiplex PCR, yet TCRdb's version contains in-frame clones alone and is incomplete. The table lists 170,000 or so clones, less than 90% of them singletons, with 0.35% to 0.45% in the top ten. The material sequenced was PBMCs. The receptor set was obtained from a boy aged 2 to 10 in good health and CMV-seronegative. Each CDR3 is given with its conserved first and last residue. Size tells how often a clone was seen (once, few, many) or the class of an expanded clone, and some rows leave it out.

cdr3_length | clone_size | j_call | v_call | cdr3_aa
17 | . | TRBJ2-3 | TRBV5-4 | CASSLDWTSGSTDTQYF
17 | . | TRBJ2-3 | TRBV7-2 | CASSLDSGYTHTDTQYF
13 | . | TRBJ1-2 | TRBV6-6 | CASSPQGARGYTF
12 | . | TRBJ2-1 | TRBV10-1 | CASSLLEGEQFF
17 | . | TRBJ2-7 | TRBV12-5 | CASGLVVWQNSSYEQYF
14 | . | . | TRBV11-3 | CASSFGTASYEQYF
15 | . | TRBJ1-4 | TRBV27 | CASSRRRGTNEKLFF
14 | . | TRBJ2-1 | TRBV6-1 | CASSVAGLPSEQFF
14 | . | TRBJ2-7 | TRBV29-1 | CSVARGGAEFEQYF
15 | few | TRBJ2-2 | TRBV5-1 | CASSFTPGGGGELFF